Shown below are 14 T cell receptor beta chains from a single sample sequenced in a study of immune evolution from preneoplasia to lung adenocarcinoma. Only in-frame clones appear in the TCRdb table, and some are missing; sequencing was by immunoSEQ multiplex PCR. The sample records a few thousand clones, over 60% being singletons. The material sequenced was FFPE adjacent normal lung tissue. The receptor source for this set is a donor older than 65 with lung adenocarcinoma.

The rearrangement uses TRBV6-1 and TRBJ2-7; D perhaps matches TRBD2 (6 bases). The CDR3 totals 13 residues. The germline V gene encodes CDR1 MNHNS and CDR2 SASEGT. V dropped 8 bases and J dropped 2 bases, with 13 bases sitting between them. CDR3 protein: CASGGLGAYEQYF. CDR3 sequence (DNA): TGTGCCAGCGGAGGGCTGGGGGCCTACGAGCAGTACTTC.

The DNA for the CDR3 is TGTGCCAGTTCGGACAGGGACTCCTACGAGCAGTACTTC. This translates into CASSDRDSYEQYF. J is TRBJ2-7 and V is TRBV7-9, with 8 bases identical to TRBD1. This CDR3 is built from 13 residues. Germline V gene lookup returns CDR1 SEHNR and CDR2 FQNEAQ (reference sequence). Germline trimming cut 9 bases from V and 0 bases from J; bases unmatched to any gene: 4.

The chain joins TRBV11-3 to TRBJ2-1, with 12 bases that match TRBD2. Germline assignment: CDR1 SGHNT and CDR2 YENEEA. V dropped 5 bases and J dropped 4; count of bases not matched to a gene: 3. The length of the CDR3 is 15 residues. CDR3 nucleotide sequence: TGTGCCAGCAGCCCCACTAGCGGGAGGTACAATGAGCAGTTCTTC. Translation: CASSPTSGRYNEQFF.

The chain combines TRBV19 with TRBJ2-1; D possibly corresponds to TRBD2 (6 bases). Germline V lookup: CDR1 LNHDA, CDR2 SQIVND (reference sequence). The CDR3 is 13 amino acids. Trimming cost V 6 bases and J 0 bases, with 6 bases left between them. The CDR3 DNA is TGTGCCAGTAGGGACTACTCCTACAATGAGCAGTTCTTC. It translates to CASRDYSYNEQFF.

This chain joins TRBV11-3 and TRBJ2-2; no clear D. Germline-derived CDR1 and CDR2 are SGHNT and YENEEA. V was trimmed by 2 bases and J by 2 bases, leaving 12 bases between them. The CDR3 spans 16 residues. In nucleotides, the CDR3 is TGTGCCAGCAGCTTATCAGGTGACCCAAACACCGGGGAGCTGTTTTTT. Protein product: CASSLSGDPNTGELFF.

This chain links TRBV2 with TRBJ2-7; D might be TRBD2 (6 bases). Deletions cut 4 bases from V and 5 bases from J, with 15 bases between. Germline values: CDR1 SNHLY, CDR2 FYNNEI. The CDR3 extends over 14 amino acids. The CDR3: CASSGSITGDEQYF. The CDR3 region has the DNA TGTGCCAGCAGTGGGTCGATTACGGGGGACGAGCAGTACTTC.

V usage is TRBV7-3 and J usage is TRBJ2-2, with D uncertain. The CDR3 runs to 14 residues. The V gene lost 5 bases and the J gene lost 0 bases, with 7 bases spanning the gap. From germline, CDR1 is SGHTA and CDR2 FQGTGA. CDR3 sequence: CASSPGPNTGELFF. The DNA of the CDR3 is TGTGCCAGCAGCCCGGGTCCGAACACCGGGGAGCTGTTTTTT.

The chain recombines TRBV29-1 with TRBJ2-3; D uncertain. V dropped 2 bases and J dropped 5 bases, with 2 bases sitting between them. This CDR3 contains 10 residues. Looked up from germline, CDR1 is SQVTM and CDR2 is ANQGSEA. The CDR3 sequence: CSVEQDTQYF. The CDR3 DNA reads as TGCAGCGTTGAACAAGATACGCAGTATTTT.

The chain links TRBV30 to TRBJ2-7; TRBD2 agrees at 10 bases. Germline CDR1 reads GTSNPN; CDR2 reads SVGIG (reference sequence). Losses at the gene ends were 2 bases for V and 1 base for J; bases not matched to a gene: 2. The CDR3 runs to 14 residues. CDR3: CAWSRAGGSYEQYF. The CDR3 coding sequence is TGTGCCTGGAGTCGAGCGGGGGGGTCCTACGAGCAGTACTTC. The full variable domain, its missing parts supplied by reference TRBV30 and TRBJ2-7, is SQTIHQWPATLVQPVGSPLSLECTVEGTSNPNLYWYRQAAGRGLQLLFYSVGIGQISSEVPQNLSASRPQDRQFILSSKKLLLSDSGFYLCAWSRAGGSYEQYFGPGTRLTVT.

The rearrangement links TRBV30 to TRBJ2-5; tentatively, D is TRBD1 or TRBD2 (6 bases each). CDR3 length equals 14 residues. The V gene's germline CDR1 is GTSNPN and CDR2 SVGIG (reference sequence). V was pared by 3 bases and J by 4 bases, with 15 bases between. The CDR3 region is CAWRARGAAETQYF. CDR3 coding DNA: TGTGCCTGGAGGGCTAGGGGGGCCGCAGAGACCCAGTACTTC.

The chain carries TRBV29-1 and TRBJ2-2; TRBD2 agrees at 10 bases. This CDR3 contains 16 residues. The germline V gene has CDR1 SQVTM and CDR2 ANQGSEA. V shed 5 bases and J 6 bases; nucleotides not matched to a gene: 12. This chain's CDR3 is CSVRPSGSSGSGELFF. The CDR3 DNA sequence: TGCAGCGTTCGTCCTAGCGGGAGTTCGGGCTCCGGGGAGCTGTTTTTT.

The V call is TRBV5-4, the J call TRBJ2-3, with D unresolved. This CDR3 is 15 amino acids long. CDR1 is SGHNT, CDR2 YYREEE, per germline (reference sequence). V was cut by 5 bases and J by 3 bases, with 16 bases left in between. The CDR3 DNA sequence: TGTGCCAGCAGAGACCCAGCAGGATCTACAGATACGCAGTATTTT. Protein sequence: CASRDPAGSTDTQYF.

The V gene is TRBV11-1, the J gene TRBJ1-2, with no clear D. The CDR3 consists of 13 residues. CDR1 and CDR2 (germline): SGHAT, FQDESV (reference sequence). V lost 10 bases and J lost 5, with 17 bases in between. The CDR3 DNA is TGTGCCACCCAAATACCACAAGGATATGGCTACACCTTC. This codes for CATQIPQGYGYTF.

The rearrangement uses TRBV11-3 and TRBJ2-1; 9 nucleotides align to TRBD1. CDR3 length: 17 amino acids. V gave up 1 base and J gave up 3 bases; unmatched junction bases: 7. The germline gives CDR1 SGHNT, CDR2 YENEEA. The DNA for the CDR3 is TGTGCCAGCAGCTTAGGTGGGACAGGGTCGATCTACAATGAGCAGTTCTTC. It is translated as CASSLGGTGSIYNEQFF.